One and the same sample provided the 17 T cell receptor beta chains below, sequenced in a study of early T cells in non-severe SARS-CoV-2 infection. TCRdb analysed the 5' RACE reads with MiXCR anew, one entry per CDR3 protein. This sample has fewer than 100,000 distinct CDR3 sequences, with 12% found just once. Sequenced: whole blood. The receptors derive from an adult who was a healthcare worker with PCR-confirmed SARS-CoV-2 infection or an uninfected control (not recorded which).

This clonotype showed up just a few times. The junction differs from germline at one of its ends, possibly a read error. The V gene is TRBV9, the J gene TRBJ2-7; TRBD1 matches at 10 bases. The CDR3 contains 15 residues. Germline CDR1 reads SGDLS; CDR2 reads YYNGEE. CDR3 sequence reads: CVSSPRDRGVDEQYF. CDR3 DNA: TGTGTCAGCAGCCCCCGGGACAGGGGAGTCGACGAGCAGTACTTC.

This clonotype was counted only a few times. CDR3 DNA: TGCAGTGCTAGAGACACAGGGGGTGTGACCTACGAGCAGTACTTC. It translates to CSARDTGGVTYEQYF. The V gene is TRBV20-1, the J gene TRBJ2-7; TRBD1 matches 8 bases. J lost 2 bases, V lost 0 bases, and 6 bases had no gene match. The CDR3 is made up of 15 amino acids. Germline values: CDR1 DFQATT, CDR2 SNEGSKA (reference sequence).

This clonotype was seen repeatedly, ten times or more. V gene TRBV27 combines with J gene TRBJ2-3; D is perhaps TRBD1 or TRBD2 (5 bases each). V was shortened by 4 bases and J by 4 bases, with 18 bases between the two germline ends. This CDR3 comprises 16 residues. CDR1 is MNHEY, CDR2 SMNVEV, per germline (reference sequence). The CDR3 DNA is TGTGCCAGCAGTTCCTGGAGATTGAGGGGCGCAGATACGCAGTATTTT. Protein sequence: CASSSWRLRGADTQYF.

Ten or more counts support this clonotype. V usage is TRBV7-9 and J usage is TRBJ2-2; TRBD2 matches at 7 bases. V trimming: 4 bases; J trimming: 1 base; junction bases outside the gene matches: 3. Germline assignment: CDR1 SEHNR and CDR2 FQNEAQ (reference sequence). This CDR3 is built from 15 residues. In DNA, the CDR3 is TGTGCCAGCAGCTGGGAGGGGTTGAACACCGGGGAGCTGTTTTTT. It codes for CASSWEGLNTGELFF.

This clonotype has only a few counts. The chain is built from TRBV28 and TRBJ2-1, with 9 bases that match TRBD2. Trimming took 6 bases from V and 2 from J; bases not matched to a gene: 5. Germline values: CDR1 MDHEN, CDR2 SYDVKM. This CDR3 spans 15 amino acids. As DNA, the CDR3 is TGTGCCAGCAGACAAGCGGGAGGACCCTACAATGAGCAGTTCTTC. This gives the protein CASRQAGGPYNEQFF.

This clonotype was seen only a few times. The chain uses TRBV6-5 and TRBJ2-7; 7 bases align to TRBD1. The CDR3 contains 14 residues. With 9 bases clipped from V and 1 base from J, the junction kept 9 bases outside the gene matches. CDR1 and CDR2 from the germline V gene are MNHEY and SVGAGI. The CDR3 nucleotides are TGTGCCAGTCAAGCCCCGGGACAGTCCTACGAGCAGTACTTC. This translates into CASQAPGQSYEQYF.

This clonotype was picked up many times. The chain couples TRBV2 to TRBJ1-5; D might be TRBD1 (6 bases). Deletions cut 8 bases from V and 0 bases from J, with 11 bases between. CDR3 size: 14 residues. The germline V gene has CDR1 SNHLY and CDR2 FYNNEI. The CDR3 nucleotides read TGTGCCAGCGGGACATCTAATAGCAATCAGCCCCAGCATTTT. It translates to CASGTSNSNQPQHF.

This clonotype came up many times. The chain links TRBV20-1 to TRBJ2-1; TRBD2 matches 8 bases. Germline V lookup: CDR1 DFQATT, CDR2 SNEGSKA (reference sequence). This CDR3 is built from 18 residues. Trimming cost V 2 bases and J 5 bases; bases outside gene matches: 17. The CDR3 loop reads CSARRPPGGGRRDNEQFF. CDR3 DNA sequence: TGCAGTGCTAGAAGGCCCCCTGGGGGCGGGAGGAGGGACAATGAGCAGTTCTTC.

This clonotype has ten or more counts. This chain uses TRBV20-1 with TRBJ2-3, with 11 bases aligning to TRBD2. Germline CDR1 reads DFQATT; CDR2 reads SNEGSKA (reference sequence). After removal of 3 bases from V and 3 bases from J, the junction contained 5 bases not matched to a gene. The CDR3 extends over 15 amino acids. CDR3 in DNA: TGCAGTGCTAGGGGACCTAGCGGGAGGACAGATACGCAGTATTTT. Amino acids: CSARGPSGRTDTQYF.

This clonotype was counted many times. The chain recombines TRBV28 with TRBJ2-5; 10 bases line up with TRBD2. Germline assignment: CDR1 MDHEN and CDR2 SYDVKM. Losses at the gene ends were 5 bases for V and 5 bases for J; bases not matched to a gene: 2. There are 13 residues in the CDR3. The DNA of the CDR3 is TGTGCCAGCAGTCAAGCGGGAGGGGAGACCCAGTACTTC. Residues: CASSQAGGETQYF.

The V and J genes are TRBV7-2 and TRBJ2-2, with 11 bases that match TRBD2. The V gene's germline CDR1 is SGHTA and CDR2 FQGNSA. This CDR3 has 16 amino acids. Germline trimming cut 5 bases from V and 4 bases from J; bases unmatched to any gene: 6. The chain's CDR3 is CASSETSGRRTGELFF. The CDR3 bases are TGTGCCAGCAGCGAAACTAGCGGGAGACGCACCGGGGAGCTGTTTTTT. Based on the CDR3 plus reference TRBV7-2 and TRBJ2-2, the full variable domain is GAGVSQSPSNKVTEKGKDVELRCDPISGHTALYWYRQSLGQGLEFLIYFQGNSAPDKSGLPSDRFSAERTGGSVSTLTIQRTQQEDSAVYLCASSETSGRRTGELFFGEGSRLTVL.

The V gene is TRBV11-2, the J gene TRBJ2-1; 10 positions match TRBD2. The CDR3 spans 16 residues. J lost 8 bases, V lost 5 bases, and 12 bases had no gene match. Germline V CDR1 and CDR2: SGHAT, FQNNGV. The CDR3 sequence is CASSTPLAGDSDEQFF. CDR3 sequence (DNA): TGTGCCAGCAGCACCCCTCTAGCGGGAGATTCGGATGAGCAGTTCTTC.

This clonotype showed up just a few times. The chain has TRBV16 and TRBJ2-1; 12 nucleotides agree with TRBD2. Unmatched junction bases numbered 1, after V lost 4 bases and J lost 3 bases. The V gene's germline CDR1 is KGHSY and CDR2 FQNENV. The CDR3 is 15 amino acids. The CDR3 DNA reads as TGTGCCAGCAGCCCGACTAGCGGGAGCTACAATGAGCAGTTCTTC. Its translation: CASSPTSGSYNEQFF. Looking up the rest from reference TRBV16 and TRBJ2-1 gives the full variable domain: GEEVAQTPKHLVRGEGQKAKLYCAPIKGHSYVFWYQQVLKNEFKFLISFQNENVFDETGMPKERFSAKCLPNSPCSLEIQATKLEDSAVYFCASSPTSGSYNEQFFGPGTRLTVL.

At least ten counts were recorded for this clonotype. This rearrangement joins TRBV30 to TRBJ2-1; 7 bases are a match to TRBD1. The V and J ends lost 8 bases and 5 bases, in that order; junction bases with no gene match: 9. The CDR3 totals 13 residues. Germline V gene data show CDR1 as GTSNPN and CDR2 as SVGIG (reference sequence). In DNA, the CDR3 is TGTGCCGGTAACAGGGGTTACAACAATGAGCAGTTCTTC. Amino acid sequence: CAGNRGYNNEQFF.

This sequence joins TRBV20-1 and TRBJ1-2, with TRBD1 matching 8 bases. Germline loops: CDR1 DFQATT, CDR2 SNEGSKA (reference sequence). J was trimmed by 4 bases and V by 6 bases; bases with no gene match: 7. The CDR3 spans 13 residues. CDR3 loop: CSANTGGGYGYTF. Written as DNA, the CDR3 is TGCAGTGCGAATACAGGGGGGGGCTATGGCTACACCTTC.

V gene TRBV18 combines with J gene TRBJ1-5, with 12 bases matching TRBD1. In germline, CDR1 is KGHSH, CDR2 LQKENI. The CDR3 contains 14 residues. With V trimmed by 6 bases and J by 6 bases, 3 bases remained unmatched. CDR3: CASSEGQGAQPQHF. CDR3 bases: TGTGCCAGCTCGGAGGGACAGGGGGCTCAGCCCCAGCATTTT.

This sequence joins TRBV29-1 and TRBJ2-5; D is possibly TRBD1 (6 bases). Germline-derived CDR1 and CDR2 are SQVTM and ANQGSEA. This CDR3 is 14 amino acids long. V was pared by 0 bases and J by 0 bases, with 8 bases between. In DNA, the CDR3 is TGCAGCGTTGAAGATGGGGGCCACCAAGAGACCCAGTACTTC. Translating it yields CSVEDGGHQETQYF.